This TCR beta chain was sequenced for a study of OX40 agonist ivuxolimab in advanced cancers. Clones were sequenced by immunoSEQ multiplex PCR, and TCRdb holds only the in-frame ones, with some missing. The sample has 44,000 or so clones; approximately 91% are singletons. CDR3 length: 11 residues. The V gene lost 10 bases and the J gene lost 1 base, with 8 bases spanning the gap. Looked up from germline, CDR1 is ENHRY and CDR2 is SYGVKD. This receptor was obtained from an adult with an advanced solid tumor such as melanoma, head and neck, liver or kidney cancer. The sample in question was CD4+ or CD8+ T cells sorted from blood, obtained in a trial of the OX40 agonist ivuxolimab. The chain combines TRBV10-3 with TRBJ2-7, with a possible D match to TRBD1 (6 bases). In DNA form, the CDR3 reads TGTGCCACAGGACAGTCCTACGAGCAGTACTTC. Translation: CATGQSYEQYF.